Listed below are T cell receptor beta chains from one sample, sequenced in a study of cytomegalovirus exposure and HLA in healthy donors. Some clones are missing from TCRdb's copy, which holds only in-frame ones; the method was immunoSEQ multiplex PCR. The sample consists of roughly 200,000 clones, over 70% of them appearing once. The specimen sequenced was PBMCs. The receptors stem from a boy aged 2-15 years in good health and CMV-seronegative. The conserved cysteine and the conserved F or W are not part of the CDR3 here. Size values are once, few and many counts, or a class for expanded clones, and some rows have none.

J gene | clone size | V gene | CDR3 protein
TRBJ2-1 | NA | TRBV7-9 | ASTRTDYNEQF
TRBJ2-5 | NA | TRBV7-9 | ASSPRGGPGTQY
TRBJ1-5 | NA | TRBV19 | ASRLADRGHQPQH
TRBJ2-4 | NA | TRBV7-9 | ASTHSGSEGIQY
TRBJ2-2 | once | TRBV11-3 | ASSSAAGELF
TRBJ2-7 | NA | TRBV7-9 | SSSLATGSSLGEQY
TRBJ2-7 | NA | TRBV6-1 | ASSESPLSEQY
TRBJ1-6 | NA | TRBV7-8 | ASSLGEETPLH
TRBJ2-1 | NA | TRBV19 | ASSTLSGSTYNEQF
TRBJ2-3 | NA | TRBV6-5 | ASSPVSLQDTQY
TRBJ2-1 | NA | TRBV25-1 | ASSENLAGGDEQF
TRBJ1-5 | NA | TRBV21-1 | ASSPPWTRAVGNQPQH
TRBJ1-1 | once | TRBV15 | ATSSEHWGLTEAF
TRBJ2-7 | NA | TRBV30 | AWRYDRAYEQY
TRBJ2-1 | once | TRBV6-5 | ASSEGGRDEQF
NA | NA | TRBV27 | ASSSSGDEQY
TRBJ1-1 | NA | TRBV7-9 | ASSPSTGGRTEAF
TRBJ2-5 | NA | TRBV7-8 | ASSFSGGLQETQY
TRBJ2-6 | NA | TRBV7-3 | ASSFMPSGGSGANVLT
TRBJ2-5 | NA | TRBV2 | ASSELRGGQETQY
TRBJ1-1 | NA | TRBV18 | ASSPYSGNTEAF